This is a list of T cell receptor beta chains from one sample in a study of blood T cell repertoires in COVID-19. Profiling relied on immunoSEQ multiplex PCR, and the TCRdb table lists in-frame clones only, not all of them. Here the sample spans 200,000 to 300,000 clones, 86% being singletons. Sample: PBMCs or T cells enriched from blood (not recorded which). The receptors stem from a man aged 40-55 years who had recovered from COVID-19. Each CDR3 is given with its conserved first and last residue. The D gene is left open where the match is weak. A clone size is listed for some rows: how often the clone was seen (once, few, many), or a class if it is expanded.

TRBV7-2,TRBJ2-7,NA,NA,CASSGPPRQWTLYEQYF,TGTGCCAGCAGCGGCCCCCCTAGACAGTGGACCCTTTACGAGCAGTACTTC
TRBV4-3,TRBJ1-2,NA,NA,CASSPSGEYGGYTF,TGCGCCAGCAGCCCATCGGGGGAATATGGAGGCTACACCTTC
TRBV5-4,TRBJ1-2,TRBD1,NA,CASSATGTGGGYGYTF,TGTGCCAGCAGCGCCACGGGGACAGGGGGTGGCTATGGCTACACCTTC
TRBV4-1,TRBJ1-5,NA,NA,CASSRLPTAYSNQPQHF,TGCGCCAGCAGCCGCCTACCGACAGCTTATAGCAATCAGCCCCAGCATTTT
TRBV5-1,TRBJ1-1,NA,NA,CASSFLGAGVTEAFF,TGCGCCAGCAGCTTTCTGGGGGCGGGTGTCACTGAAGCTTTCTTT
TRBV30,TRBJ1-5,TRBD1,NA,CAWRTGTGYSNQPQHF,TGTGCCTGGAGAACCGGGACAGGGTATAGCAATCAGCCCCAGCATTTT
TRBV2,TRBJ1-4,NA,NA,CASSEAEYSNEKLFF,TGTGCCAGCAGTGAAGCTGAGTACAGTAATGAAAAACTGTTTTTT
TRBV12-5,TRBJ1-2,NA,NA,CASGYPGNYGYTF,TGTGCTAGTGGCTACCCCGGTAACTATGGCTACACCTTC
TRBV7-3,TRBJ2-3,NA,once,CASSLDSADTQYF,TGTGCCAGCAGCTTAGATAGCGCAGATACGCAGTATTTT
TRBV12-3/TRBV12-4,TRBJ2-5,NA,NA,CASSRGGVETQYF,TGTGCCAGCAGTCGAGGGGGGGTGGAGACCCAGTACTTC
TRBV18,TRBJ1-5,TRBD1,NA,CASSPGTEGQPQHF,TGTGCCAGCTCACCCGGGACAGAGGGGCAGCCCCAGCATTTT
TRBV6-6,TRBJ2-1,TRBD2,NA,CASRPTSGNVNEQFF,TGTGCCAGCAGACCAACTAGCGGGAATGTCAATGAGCAGTTCTTC
TRBV9,TRBJ2-5,TRBD2,NA,CASSATSGRAPETQYF,TGTGCCAGCAGCGCGACTAGCGGGAGGGCCCCTGAGACCCAGTACTTC
TRBV28,TRBJ1-1,NA,NA,CASSQANTEAFF,TGTGCCAGCAGTCAGGCGAACACTGAAGCTTTCTTT
TRBV7-3,TRBJ2-2,NA,NA,CASSLEQENTGELFF,TGTGCCAGCAGCTTAGAACAGGAGAACACCGGGGAGCTGTTTTTT
TRBV27,TRBJ1-2,TRBD1,NA,CASSTGTAYGYTF,TGTGCCAGCAGCACCGGGACAGCCTATGGCTACACCTTC
TRBV6-5,TRBJ1-2,TRBD1,NA,CASSYSSTGPYGYTF,TGTGCCAGCAGTTACTCTTCGACAGGGCCCTATGGCTACACCTTC
TRBV7-6,TRBJ1-2,NA,NA,CASSSPWRRRGYTF,TGTGCCAGCAGCTCCCCTTGGAGACGAAGAGGCTACACCTTC
TRBV28,TRBJ2-1,NA,NA,CASSILQGSYNEQFF,TGTGCCAGCAGTATCCTCCAGGGCTCCTACAATGAGCAGTTCTTC
TRBV6-5,TRBJ2-3,NA,NA,CASSNRGTDTQYF,TGTGCCAGCAGCAACAGGGGCACAGATACGCAGTATTTT
TRBV11-2,TRBJ2-7,NA,NA,CASSLDYLYEQYF,TGTGCCAGCAGCTTAGACTACCTCTACGAGCAGTACTTC
TRBV6-2/TRBV6-3,TRBJ2-1,NA,NA,CASSRAHEQFF,TGTGCCAGCAGCCGGGCCCATGAGCAGTTCTTC
TRBV21-1,TRBJ2-5,NA,NA,CASSPRGGEGETQYF,TGTGCCAGCAGCCCTCGGGGGGGGGAGGGCGAGACCCAGTACTTC
TRBV5-1,TRBJ2-7,TRBD2,NA,CASSLGAGNYYEQYF,TGCGCCAGCAGCTTGGGAGCGGGGAATTACTACGAGCAGTACTTC
TRBV28,TRBJ1-5,NA,NA,CASSGRERYSNQPQHF,TGTGCCAGCAGTGGCCGGGAACGATATAGCAATCAGCCCCAGCATTTT
TRBV30,TRBJ2-5,TRBD2,NA,CAWRSPGLAGGVGKTQYF,TGTGCCTGGAGGTCCCCGGGACTAGCGGGAGGCGTCGGGAAGACCCAGTACTTC
TRBV9,TRBJ2-3,NA,NA,CASSVGLTGSSTDTQYF,TGTGCCAGCAGCGTAGGTCTAACGGGGTCTAGCACAGATACGCAGTATTTT
TRBV11-2,TRBJ2-7,TRBD1,NA,CASSHPQGASYEQYF,TGTGCCAGCAGCCATCCCCAGGGGGCCTCCTACGAGCAGTACTTC
TRBV30,TRBJ1-1,NA,NA,CAWVGPATEAFF,TGTGCCTGGGTTGGCCCTGCCACTGAAGCTTTCTTT
TRBV11-2,TRBJ1-6,TRBD1,NA,CASSQGQGVTRSPLHF,TGTGCCAGCAGCCAGGGACAGGGGGTGACACGATCACCCCTCCACTTT
TRBV5-4,TRBJ1-2,TRBD1,NA,CASSMADRGGYGYTF,TGTGCCAGCAGCATGGCTGACAGGGGAGGCTATGGCTACACCTTC
TRBV9,TRBJ1-1,NA,NA,CASSSLPSTEAFF,TGTGCCAGCAGCTCCCTACCGAGCACTGAAGCTTTCTTT
TRBV25-1,TRBJ1-6,TRBD1,NA,CASSGQGWSPLHF,TGTGCCAGCAGTGGACAGGGTTGGTCACCCCTCCACTTT
TRBV10-2,TRBJ1-4,NA,NA,CASRAVEEKLFF,TGCGCCAGCAGGGCGGTGGAAGAAAAACTGTTTTTT
TRBV12-5,TRBJ2-7,TRBD1,NA,CASGWDSAGLDF,TGTGCTAGTGGTTGGGACAGCGCCGGCTTGGACTTC
TRBV24-1,TRBJ1-2,TRBD1,few,CATSDFQGAYGYTF,TGTGCCACCAGTGATTTCCAGGGGGCCTATGGCTACACCTTC
TRBV13,TRBJ1-1,TRBD1,NA,CASSLDRDKAFF,TGTGCCAGCAGCTTGGACAGGGATAAAGCTTTCTTT
TRBV5-5,TRBJ2-6,NA,NA,CASSEIARGSGANVLTF,TGTGCCAGCAGCGAGATCGCCAGGGGCTCTGGGGCCAACGTCCTGACTTTC
TRBV7-9,TRBJ2-7,TRBD1,NA,CASSPGQVRDEQYF,TGTGCCAGCAGCCCAGGACAGGTGCGGGACGAGCAGTACTTC
TRBV21-1,TRBJ1-1,NA,NA,CASSEQGAKSEAFF,TGTGCCAGCAGCGAACAGGGGGCGAAGTCTGAAGCTTTCTTT
TRBV7-9,TRBJ2-1,NA,NA,CASSSLGGNEQFF,TGTGCCAGCAGCTCACTAGGAGGGAATGAGCAGTTCTTC
TRBV11-1,TRBJ2-7,NA,NA,CASSFIGAYVWEQYF,TGTGCCAGCAGCTTTATAGGGGCGTACGTTTGGGAGCAGTACTTC
TRBV30,TRBJ1-5,NA,NA,CAWRGEENQPQHF,TGTGCCTGGAGGGGGGAGGAGAATCAGCCCCAGCATTTT
TRBV13,TRBJ1-2,TRBD1,NA,CASSWGDRNYGYTF,TGTGCCAGCAGCTGGGGGGACAGAAACTATGGCTACACCTTC
TRBV7-6,TRBJ2-3,NA,once,CASSTRGAYLTNTQYF,TGTGCCAGCAGCACCCGTGGGGCATACCTCACAAATACGCAGTATTTT
TRBV7-9,TRBJ1-1,NA,NA,CASSLFGGLNTEAFF,TGTGCCAGCAGCTTATTTGGCGGATTGAACACTGAAGCTTTCTTT
TRBV4-2,TRBJ1-6,NA,NA,CASSQDIASPLHF,TGTGCCAGCAGCCAAGACATCGCGTCACCCCTCCACTTT
TRBV5-1,TRBJ2-3,TRBD2,NA,CASSFRLASTDTQYF,TGCGCCAGCAGCTTCAGACTAGCAAGCACAGATACGCAGTATTTT
TRBV5-4,TRBJ1-6,NA,NA,CASSLEQGPNSPLHF,TGTGCCAGCAGCTTAGAACAGGGCCCGAACTCACCCCTCCACTTT
TRBV9,TRBJ1-1,NA,once,CASSPPRGLPYTEAFF,TGTGCCAGCAGCCCCCCACGAGGCCTTCCCTACACTGAAGCTTTCTTT